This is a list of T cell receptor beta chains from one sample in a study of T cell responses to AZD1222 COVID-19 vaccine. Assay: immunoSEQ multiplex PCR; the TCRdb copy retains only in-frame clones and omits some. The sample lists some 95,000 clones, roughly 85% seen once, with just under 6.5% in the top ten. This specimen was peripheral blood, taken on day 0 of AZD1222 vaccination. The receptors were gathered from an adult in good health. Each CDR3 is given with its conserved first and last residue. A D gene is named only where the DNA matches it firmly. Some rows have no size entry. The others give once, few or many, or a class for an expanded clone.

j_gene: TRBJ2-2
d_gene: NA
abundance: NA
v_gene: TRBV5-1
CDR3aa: CASGGPRGTGELFF
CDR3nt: TGCGCCAGTGGGGGTCCGAGAGGCACCGGGGAGCTGTTTTTT

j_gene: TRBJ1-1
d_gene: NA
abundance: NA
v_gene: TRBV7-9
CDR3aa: CASSLSVNTEAFF
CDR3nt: TGTGCCAGCAGCTTATCAGTGAACACTGAAGCTTTCTTT

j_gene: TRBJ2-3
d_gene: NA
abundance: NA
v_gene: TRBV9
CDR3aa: CASSVNRQLSTDTQYF
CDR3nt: TGTGCCAGCAGCGTTAACCGGCAGCTTTCCACAGATACGCAGTATTTT

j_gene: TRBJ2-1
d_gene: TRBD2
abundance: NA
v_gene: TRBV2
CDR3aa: CASSPVAGGSYNEQFF
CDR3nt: TGTGCCAGCAGCCCCGTAGCGGGAGGTTCCTACAATGAGCAGTTCTTC

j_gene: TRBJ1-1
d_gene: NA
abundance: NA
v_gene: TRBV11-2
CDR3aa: CASTKPTMNTEAFF
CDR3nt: TGTGCCAGCACCAAACCGACCATGAACACTGAAGCTTTCTTT

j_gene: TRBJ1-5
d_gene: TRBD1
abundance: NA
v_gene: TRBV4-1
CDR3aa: CASSQVKGQGVDQPQHF
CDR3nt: TGCGCCAGCAGCCAAGTGAAGGGACAGGGGGTTGATCAGCCCCAGCATTTT

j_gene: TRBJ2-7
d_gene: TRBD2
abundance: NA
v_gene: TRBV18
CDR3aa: CASSPPRLAGLSRDEQYF
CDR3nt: TGTGCCAGCTCACCTCCCCGACTAGCGGGACTTAGCAGGGACGAGCAGTACTTC

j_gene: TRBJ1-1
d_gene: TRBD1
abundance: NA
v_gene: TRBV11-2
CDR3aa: CASSIRGGATEAFF
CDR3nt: TGTGCCAGCAGCATCAGGGGGGGGGCCACTGAAGCTTTCTTT

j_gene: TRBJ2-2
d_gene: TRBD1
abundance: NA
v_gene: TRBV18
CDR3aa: CASSLGQGWRTGELFF
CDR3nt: TGTGCCAGCTCACTCGGACAGGGCTGGCGCACCGGGGAGCTGTTTTTT

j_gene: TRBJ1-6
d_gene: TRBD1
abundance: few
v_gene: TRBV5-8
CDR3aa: CASSRADRGGSPLHF
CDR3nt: TGTGCCAGCAGCCGAGCCGACAGGGGTGGTTCACCCCTCCACTTT

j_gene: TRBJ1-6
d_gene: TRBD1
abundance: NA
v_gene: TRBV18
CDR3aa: CASSPPTGDSSPLHF
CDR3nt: TGTGCCAGCTCACCACCGACAGGGGATTCTTCACCCCTCCACTTT

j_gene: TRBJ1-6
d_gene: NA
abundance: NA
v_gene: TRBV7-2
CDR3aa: CASSLEGNNSPLHF
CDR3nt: TGTGCCAGCAGCTTAGAGGGAAACAATTCACCCCTCCACTTT

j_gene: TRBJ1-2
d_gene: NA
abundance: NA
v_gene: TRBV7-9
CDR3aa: CASSHLTGVPVDGYTF
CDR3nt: TGTGCCAGCAGCCACCTGACAGGAGTCCCCGTCGATGGCTACACCTTC

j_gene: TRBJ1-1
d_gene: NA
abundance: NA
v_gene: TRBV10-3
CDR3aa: CAINSRQSNTEAFF
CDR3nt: TGTGCCATCAATTCCAGACAGTCCAACACTGAAGCTTTCTTT

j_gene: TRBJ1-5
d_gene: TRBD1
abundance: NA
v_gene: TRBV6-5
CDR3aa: CASSRGTGFQPQHF
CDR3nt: TGTGCCAGCTCTCGGGGGACAGGTTTTCAGCCCCAGCATTTT

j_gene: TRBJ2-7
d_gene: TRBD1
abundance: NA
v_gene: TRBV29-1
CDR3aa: CSVAAGGGYEQYF
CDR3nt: TGCAGCGTCGCCGCAGGGGGTGGATACGAGCAGTACTTC

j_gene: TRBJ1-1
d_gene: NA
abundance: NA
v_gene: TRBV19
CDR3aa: CASSILGMNTEAFF
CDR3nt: TGTGCCAGTAGTATTTTGGGTATGAACACTGAAGCTTTCTTT

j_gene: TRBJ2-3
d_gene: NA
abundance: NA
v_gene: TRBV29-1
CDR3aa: CSVSPAGGTQYF
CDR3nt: TGCAGCGTTTCCCCGGCTGGGGGTACGCAGTATTTT

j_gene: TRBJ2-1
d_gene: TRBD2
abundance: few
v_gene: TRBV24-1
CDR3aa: CATSDPAPGLADRRSSYNEQFF
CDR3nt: TGTGCCACCAGTGATCCCGCACCCGGACTAGCGGATCGGCGAAGCTCCTACAATGAGCAGTTCTTC

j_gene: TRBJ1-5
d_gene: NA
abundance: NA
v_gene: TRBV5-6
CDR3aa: CASRSAPGPNQPQHF
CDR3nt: TGTGCCAGCAGGTCGGCCCCAGGCCCCAATCAGCCCCAGCATTTT

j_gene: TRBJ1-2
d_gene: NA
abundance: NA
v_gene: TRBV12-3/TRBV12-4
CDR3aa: CASSLGQDYGYTF
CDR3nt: TGTGCCAGCAGTTTAGGCCAGGACTATGGCTACACCTTC

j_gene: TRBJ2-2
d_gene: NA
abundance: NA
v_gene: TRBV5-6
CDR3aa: CASSLVSTGELFF
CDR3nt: TGTGCCAGCAGCTTGGTATCCACCGGGGAGCTGTTTTTT

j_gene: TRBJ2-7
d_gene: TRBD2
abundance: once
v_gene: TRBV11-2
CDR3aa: CASSSSASGSPYYEQYF
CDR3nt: TGTGCCAGCAGCTCTAGTGCTAGCGGGAGCCCTTACTACGAGCAGTACTTC

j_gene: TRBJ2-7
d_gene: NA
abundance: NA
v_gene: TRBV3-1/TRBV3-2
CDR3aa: CASSPDSLYEQYF
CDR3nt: TGTGCCAGCAGTCCGGACAGCCTCTACGAGCAGTACTTC

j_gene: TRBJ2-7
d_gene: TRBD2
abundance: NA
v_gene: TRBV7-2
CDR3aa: CASSSGASGSAYEQYF
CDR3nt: TGTGCCAGCAGCTCCGGGGCTAGCGGATCGGCCTACGAGCAGTACTTC

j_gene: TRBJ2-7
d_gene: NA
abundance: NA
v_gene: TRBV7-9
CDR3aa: CASSLELYEQYF
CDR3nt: TGTGCCAGCAGCTTAGAGCTGTACGAGCAGTACTTC

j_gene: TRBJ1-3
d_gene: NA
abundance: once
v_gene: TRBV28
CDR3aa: CASSSNPGNTIYF
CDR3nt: TGTGCCAGCAGCTCCAACCCCGGAAACACCATATATTTT

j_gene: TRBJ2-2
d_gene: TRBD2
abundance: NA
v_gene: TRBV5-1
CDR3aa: CASSDGLAGTGELFF
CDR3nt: TGCGCCAGCAGCGATGGACTAGCGGGCACCGGGGAGCTGTTTTTT

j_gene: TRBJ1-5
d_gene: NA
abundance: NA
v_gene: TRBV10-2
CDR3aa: CASSESSVNQPQHF
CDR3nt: TGCGCCAGCAGTGAGTCGAGCGTGAACCAGCCCCAGCATTTT

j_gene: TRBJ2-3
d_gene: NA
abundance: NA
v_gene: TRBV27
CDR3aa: CASSLSSLPGTEWDTQYF
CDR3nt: TGTGCCAGCAGTTTAAGTTCCCTTCCGGGGACCGAATGGGATACGCAGTATTTT

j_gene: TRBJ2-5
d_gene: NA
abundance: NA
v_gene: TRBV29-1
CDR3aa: CSVGLLLETQYF
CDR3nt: TGCAGCGTGGGCCTGCTTCTGGAGACCCAGTACTTC

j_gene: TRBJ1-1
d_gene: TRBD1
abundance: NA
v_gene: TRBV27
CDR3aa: CASSVITGTGLEAEAFF
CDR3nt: TGTGCCAGCAGTGTCATTACCGGGACAGGGTTGGAAGCTGAAGCTTTCTTT

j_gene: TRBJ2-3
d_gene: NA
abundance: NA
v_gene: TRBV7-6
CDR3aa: CASSFQGGDTQYF
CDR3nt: TGTGCCAGCAGCTTTCAGGGTGGAGATACGCAGTATTTT

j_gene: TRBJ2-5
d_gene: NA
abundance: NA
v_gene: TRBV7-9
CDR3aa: CASSLTGGGETQYF
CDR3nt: TGTGCCAGCAGCTTAACCGGCGGCGGAGAGACCCAGTACTTC

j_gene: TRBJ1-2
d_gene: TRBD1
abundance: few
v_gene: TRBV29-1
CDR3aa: CSVEMGNRGYDYGYTF
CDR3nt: TGCAGCGTTGAGATGGGAAACAGGGGCTACGATTATGGCTACACCTTC

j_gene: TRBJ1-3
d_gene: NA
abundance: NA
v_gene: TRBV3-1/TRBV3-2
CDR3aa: CASSLLWRAAGNTIYF
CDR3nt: TGTGCCAGCAGCCTATTATGGCGGGCTGCTGGAAACACCATATATTTT

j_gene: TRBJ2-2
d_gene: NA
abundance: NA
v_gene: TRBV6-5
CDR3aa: CASRRSGPGELFF
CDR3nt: TGTGCCAGCAGACGAAGCGGCCCCGGGGAGCTGTTTTTT

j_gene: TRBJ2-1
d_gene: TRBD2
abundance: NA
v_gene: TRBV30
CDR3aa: CAWSRTSNEQFF
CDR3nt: TGTGCCTGGAGTAGGACTAGCAATGAGCAGTTCTTC

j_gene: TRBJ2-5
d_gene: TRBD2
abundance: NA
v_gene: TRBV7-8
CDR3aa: CASSPWSSGGETQYF
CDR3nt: TGTGCCAGCAGCCCGTGGAGTTCGGGGGGAGAGACCCAGTACTTC

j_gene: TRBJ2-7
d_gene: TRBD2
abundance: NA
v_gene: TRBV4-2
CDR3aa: CASSQDLGLAGVLSYEQYF
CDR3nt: TGTGCCAGCAGCCAAGATTTGGGACTAGCGGGGGTTCTCTCCTACGAGCAGTACTTC

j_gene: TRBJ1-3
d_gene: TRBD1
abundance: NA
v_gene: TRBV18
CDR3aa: CASSPGQAISGNTIYF
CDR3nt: TGTGCCAGCTCGCCGGGACAGGCGATCTCTGGAAACACCATATATTTT